These 19 T cell receptor beta chains share one sample of origin, sequenced in a study of cytomegalovirus exposure and HLA in healthy donors. 60 Vbeta and 13 Jbeta primers were used in PCR. Some clones are missing from TCRdb's copy, which holds only in-frame ones; the method was immunoSEQ multiplex PCR. The repertoire includes approximately 120,000 clones, roughly 18% of them detected once, and less than 3.5% sits in the top ten. The specimen was PBMCs. The source of these receptors is a female donor in good health and CMV-seropositive.

V and J are TRBV5-1 and TRBJ1-5, with TRBD1 identical over 7 bases. The length of the CDR3 is 15 residues. Germline V lookup: CDR1 SGHRS, CDR2 YFSETQ. J lost 5 bases, V lost 0 bases, and 5 bases had no gene match. The CDR3 bases are TGCGCCAGCAGCTTGGACCCTACAGGGGATCAGCCCCAGCATTTT. It codes for CASSLDPTGDQPQHF.

This clone was picked up a small number of times. V gene TRBV7-3 combines with J gene TRBJ2-1; TRBD2 matches at 14 bases. The V gene end was trimmed by 2 bases and the J gene end by 10 bases; junction bases not matched to a gene: 13. Germline CDR1 and CDR2: SGHTA and FQGTGA. The CDR3 contains 18 residues. CDR3 coding DNA: TGTGCCAGCAGCTTAGGGGGGTCCGGGACTAGCGGGAGTGAAGAGCAGTTCTTC. Translation: CASSLGGSGTSGSEEQFF.

Only a few counts were recorded for this clone. V usage is TRBV28 and J usage is TRBJ1-2; no firm D call. This CDR3 has 15 residues. The V end lost 6 bases, the J end lost 3 bases, and 17 bases lay between the germline ends. Germline-derived CDR1 and CDR2 are MDHEN and SYDVKM. As DNA, the CDR3 is TGTGCCAGCAGCTACAACCTACAGACCTACTATGGCTACACCTTC. Translated, it gives CASSYNLQTYYGYTF.

This rearrangement joins TRBV5-4 to TRBJ2-7; D perhaps matches TRBD2 (7 bases). Germline CDR1 is SGHNT and CDR2 is YYREEE (reference sequence). Trimming removed 1 base from V and 5 bases from J, with 16 bases in between. The CDR3 runs 15 residues. The CDR3 here is CASSLSFGGHNEQYF. The CDR3 DNA is TGTGCCAGCAGCTTGTCGTTCGGGGGGCACAACGAGCAGTACTTC.

This clone was detected only a few times. The V call is TRBV7-3, the J call TRBJ1-5; D may be TRBD1 (5 bases). The length of the CDR3 is 13 residues. Deletions cut 3 bases from V and 6 bases from J, with 9 bases between. CDR1 is SGHTA, CDR2 FQGTGA, per germline. The CDR3 sequence is CASSLTAGQPQHF. CDR3 in DNA: TGTGCCAGCAGCTTGACAGCTGGTCAGCCCCAGCATTTT.

This clone was observed a handful of times. V usage is TRBV30 and J usage is TRBJ1-4, with D maybe TRBD1 (6 bases). V was pared by 0 bases and J by 5 bases, with 16 bases between. The CDR3 covers 16 residues. Germline V lookup: CDR1 GTSNPN, CDR2 SVGIG (reference sequence). In DNA, the CDR3 is TGTGCCTGGAGTGTACCTCCGGGGCAGGGGAATGAAAAACTGTTTTTT. The encoded protein is CAWSVPPGQGNEKLFF.

This CDR3 reads CASSLIQGTDTQYF. CDR3 DNA sequence: TGCGCCAGCAGCTTGATACAGGGCACAGATACGCAGTATTTT. The genes are TRBV5-1 and TRBJ2-3; tentative D call: TRBD1 (5 bases). The V end was cut by 1 base, the J end by 1 base, with 7 bases between. There are 14 residues in the CDR3. CDR1 is SGHRS and CDR2 is YFSETQ in the germline V gene.

In its sample, this clone was seen a few times. The CDR3 loop is CSVTGEVYEQYF. The DNA of the CDR3 is TGCAGCGTGACAGGGGAAGTCTACGAGCAGTACTTC. The chain has TRBV29-1 and TRBJ2-7, with 8 bases matching TRBD1. V lost 6 bases and J lost 3; bases outside the gene matches: 4. Germline values: CDR1 SQVTM, CDR2 ANQGSEA. The CDR3 spans 12 residues.

The chain links TRBV7-2 to TRBJ2-4; possibly TRBD1 for D (6 bases). Trimming shortened V by 0 bases and J by 5 bases, and 11 bases separated the two germline ends. The germline V gene has CDR1 SGHTA and CDR2 FQGNSA. The CDR3 length is 15 residues. The CDR3 is CASSLAWDNQNIQYF. CDR3 nucleotides: TGTGCCAGCAGCTTAGCATGGGACAATCAAAACATTCAGTACTTC.

In DNA form, the CDR3 reads TGTGCCAGCAGCACTAGAGTAGCGGGAGTCCACAATGAGCAGTTCTTC. Its protein product is CASSTRVAGVHNEQFF. V gene TRBV28 combines with J gene TRBJ2-1; 9 bases are shared with TRBD2. The J segment lost 5 bases and the V segment lost 6 bases, leaving 11 bases of the junction unmatched. The CDR3 is made up of 16 amino acids. Germline V gene data show CDR1 as MDHEN and CDR2 as SYDVKM.

The table lists this clone with a few counts. The chain recombines TRBV7-9 with TRBJ2-1; 7 bases fit TRBD2. The V segment lost 5 bases and the J segment 10 bases; nucleotides outside the gene matches: 17. The CDR3 sequence is 16 residues long. Germline loops: CDR1 SEHNR, CDR2 FQNEAQ (reference sequence). CDR3 residues: CASSTRLARLVQEQFF. The CDR3 coding sequence is TGTGCCAGCAGCACCCGACTAGCCCGATTAGTTCAGGAGCAGTTCTTC.

This clone was seen a handful of times. The chain links TRBV4-3 to TRBJ1-1; no reliable D call. The CDR3 is 19 residues long. Germline lookup yields CDR1 LGHNA and CDR2 YSLEER. Trimming stripped 3 bases from V and 4 bases from J, with 27 bases between. The CDR3 DNA sequence: TGCGCCAGCAGCCATCTCCCCCCTGGACGGTTTTCCGGGAGCACTGAAGCTTTCTTT. It is translated as CASSHLPPGRFSGSTEAFF.

The genes are TRBV23-1 and TRBJ2-1; tentatively, D is TRBD1 (5 bases). TRBV23-1 is an ORF; its function is uncertain. V was pared by 4 bases and J by 5 bases, with 18 bases between. The CDR3 is 16 amino acids. The CDR3 loop is CASSPPQGLVNNEQFF. The CDR3, as DNA: TGCGCCAGCAGTCCCCCCCAGGGTTTGGTTAACAATGAGCAGTTCTTC.

The chain carries TRBV27 and TRBJ2-7; 8 bases match TRBD2. CDR1 and CDR2 (germline): MNHEY, SMNVEV (reference sequence). J gave up 6 bases and V 5 bases, and 9 bases lay outside the gene matches. The CDR3 covers 14 residues. The CDR3 region has the DNA TGTGCCAGCAGTCGGGGGGGCCGCCGTGTCGAGCAGTACTTC. Protein sequence: CASSRGGRRVEQYF.

The chain links TRBV5-6 to TRBJ2-1; D might be TRBD1 (6 bases). The CDR3 runs 13 residues. CDR1 is SGHDT, CDR2 YYEEEE, per germline. With 6 bases removed from V and 8 bases from J, the gap between germline ends came to 15 bases. CDR3 sequence (DNA): TGTGCCAGCACCCCCAGGGGCGGGCATGAGCAGTTCTTC. It translates to CASTPRGGHEQFF.

V usage is TRBV6-1 and J usage is TRBJ1-5, with D perhaps matching TRBD1 (5 bases). Looked up from germline, CDR1 is MNHNS and CDR2 is SASEGT. The CDR3 runs 14 residues. V lost 2 bases and J lost 5, with 10 bases in between. As DNA, the CDR3 is TGTGCCAGCAGTGAACGGGGGGACGATCAGCCCCAGCATTTT. Amino acid sequence: CASSERGDDQPQHF.

The V call is TRBV21-1, the J call TRBJ1-2; the D call of TRBD1 is as the table states it, not checked on the DNA. TRBV21-1 is assigned pseudogene status. CDR3 size: 14 residues. This chain's CDR3 is CASSNRQAAYGYTF. The CDR3 nucleotides are TGTGCCAGCAGCAATCGGCAGGCCGCCTATGGCTACACCTTC.

Here the CDR3 reads CASSFTNGQSPTEAFF. The CDR3 DNA is TGTGCCAGCAGTTTCACCAACGGACAGTCCCCCACTGAAGCTTTCTTT. V gene TRBV28 combines with J gene TRBJ1-1; a possible D gene is TRBD1 (6 bases). The CDR3 has 16 residues. From germline, CDR1 is MDHEN and CDR2 SYDVKM. V was pared by 3 bases and J by 4 bases, with 18 bases between.

V and J are TRBV5-1 and TRBJ2-5; 12 nucleotides match TRBD2. V lost 4 bases to trimming and J lost 5 bases; unmatched junction nucleotides: 15. The CDR3 contains 18 residues. Germline V gene sequence: CDR1 SGHRS, CDR2 YFSETQ. The CDR3, as DNA: TGCGCCAGCAGCCTTTATTCCCGGACTAGCGGGACGGGGGAGACCCAGTACTTC. This gives the protein CASSLYSRTSGTGETQYF.